This T cell receptor (beta chain) was captured in a study of shared clonotypes between healthy human individuals. Trimming shortened V by 5 bases and J by 3 bases, and 21 bases separated the two germline ends. This CDR3 is built from 17 residues. CDR1 is SGHTA, CDR2 FQGNSA, per germline. Each of the donors was a healthy adult who was HIV-negative and had not had a recent acute infection or vaccination. Generated by immunoSEQ multiplex PCR, the TCRdb table keeps only in-frame clones and is missing some. The table has approximately 1.5 million clones, approximately 98% seen once; the top ten hold about 0.42%.

V is TRBV7-2 and J is TRBJ2-3; tentatively, D is TRBD1 (6 bases). Source material: naive CD4+ T cells sorted from blood. Subset defined: CD45RA+ positively selected. The source of this sequence is a man under 40 in good health. The DNA for the CDR3 is TGTGCCAGCAGCCTGCAACCGGGACAACCTACAACAGATACGCAGTATTTT. Protein product: CASSLQPGQPTTDTQYF.